This T cell receptor (beta chain) derives from a study of CD8 T cells in Susac syndrome. Deletions cut 4 bases from V and 3 bases from J, with 10 bases between. Germline CDR1 and CDR2: SGHDT and YYEEEE. This CDR3 has 13 amino acids. Reverse transcription of 0.5 to 1 ug RNA was performed with random hexamers. TCRdb ran MiXCR on the immunoSEQ multiplex PCR reads and lists one entry per CDR3 protein. The sample shows 150,000 to 200,000 distinct CDR3 sequences, over 90% of them seen only once. The rearrangement links TRBV5-6 to TRBJ1-1; D not resolved. This receptor was obtained from a human donor with Susac syndrome. The specimen was CD4+ T cells from PBMCs. The CDR3 nucleotides read TGTGCCAGCAGCCCTGGACCTGACACTGAAGCTTTCTTT. Translating it yields CASSPGPDTEAFF.